This T cell receptor (beta chain) was sequenced for a study of blood T cells in healthy people across ages. Notes on the study in general: Strongly correlated with naive T cell percentage was TCR beta diversity.

Primed by a sample-barcoded 5' primer and a J-beta primer mix, a second PCR proceeded for about 6 to 12 cycles. Each CDR3 protein gets one entry after TCRdb re-called the 5' RACE reads with MiXCR. The sample carries 910,000 or so distinct CDR3 sequences, roughly 47% recorded once. About this clonotype: The antigen is not known.

Trimming cost V 7 bases and J 6 bases, with 16 bases left between them. Germline V lookup: CDR1 SEHNR, CDR2 FQNEAQ (reference sequence). The CDR3 runs to 13 residues. The sample comprised blood. The clonotype was recovered from a woman aged 55-70 years in good health. The chain employs TRBV7-9 and TRBJ2-7; a possible D gene is TRBD2 (6 bases). The CDR3 sequence is CASTRDSGSEQYF. In nucleotides, the CDR3 is TGTGCCAGCACCCGGGACTCGGGGAGCGAGCAGTACTTC.